Presented here are 19 T cell receptor beta chains from one specimen sequenced in a study of OX40 agonist ivuxolimab in advanced cancers. Here immunoSEQ multiplex PCR was the method, and the copy in TCRdb shows in-frame clones only, minus some. This table has approximately 65,000 clones, 65% to 85% appearing once. The sequencing here drew on CD4+ or CD8+ T cells sorted from blood, taken in a trial of the OX40 agonist ivuxolimab. Every receptor here comes from an adult with an advanced solid tumor such as melanoma, head and neck, liver or kidney cancer.

A single count supports this clone. The chain is built from TRBV7-2 and TRBJ2-3; 7 bases fit TRBD2. This CDR3 has 12 amino acids. Germline assignment: CDR1 SGHTA and CDR2 FQGNSA. Trimming cost V 1 base and J 10 bases; bases outside gene matches: 2. CDR3 nucleotide sequence: TGTGCCAGCAGCTTAGGGGGAGGGTCGCAGTATTTT. Its translation is CASSLGGGSQYF.

This chain joins TRBV10-3 and TRBJ2-5, with 7 bases matching TRBD1. Per germline, CDR1 ENHRY and CDR2 SYGVKD. Germline trimming cut 11 bases from V and 1 base from J; bases unmatched to any gene: 4. The CDR3 is made up of 12 amino acids. The CDR3 DNA sequence: TGTGCCGGACAGGAGACCCAAGAGACCCAGTACTTC. This translates into CAGQETQETQYF.

This clone was picked up a small number of times. This sequence joins TRBV7-9 and TRBJ2-5, with D maybe TRBD2 (6 bases). V lost 5 bases, J lost 4 bases, and 14 bases lay in between. From germline, CDR1 is SEHNR and CDR2 FQNEAQ (reference sequence). This CDR3 has 14 residues. This CDR3 reads CASSPGRGIETQYF. CDR3 DNA sequence: TGTGCCAGCAGCCCGGGCCGGGGGATAGAGACCCAGTACTTC. The entire variable domain, with the rest obtained from reference TRBV7-9 and TRBJ2-5, is as follows: DTGVSQNPRHKITKRGQNVTFRCDPISEHNRLYWYRQTLGQGPEFLTYFQNEAQLEKSRLLSDRFSAERPKGSFSTLEIQRTEQGDSAMYLCASSPGRGIETQYFGPGTRLLVL.

The chain carries TRBV7-3 and TRBJ2-7, with no clear D. Trimming stripped 6 bases from V and 3 bases from J, with 18 bases between. The CDR3 totals 15 residues. Germline V lookup: CDR1 SGHTA, CDR2 FQGTGA. The CDR3 nucleotides read TGTGCCAGCAGACCCCCCTCCCCGGAAGGCTACGAGCAGTACTTC. Protein: CASRPPSPEGYEQYF.

The chain has TRBV4-1 and TRBJ2-2; TRBD1 agrees at 8 bases. The CDR3 runs to 15 residues. Germline CDR1 is MGHRA and CDR2 is YSYEKL. Trimming at V came to 4 bases and at J to 1 base, leaving 2 bases not matched to a gene. CDR3 amino acids: CASSPGTGNTGELFF. The CDR3 region has the DNA TGCGCCAGCAGCCCAGGGACAGGGAACACCGGGGAGCTGTTTTTT.

The gene calls are TRBV30 and TRBJ1-5; 11 nucleotides agree with TRBD1. The CDR3 is 15 amino acids. Losses at the gene ends were 1 base for V and 9 bases for J; bases not matched to a gene: 8. From germline, CDR1 is GTSNPN and CDR2 SVGIG (reference sequence). CDR3 sequence reads: CAWSGGQGAGRPQHF. The DNA of the CDR3 is TGTGCCTGGAGTGGTGGACAGGGGGCCGGTAGGCCCCAGCATTTT.

V gene TRBV7-9 combines with J gene TRBJ1-1; the match to TRBD1 covers 12 bases. Germline V CDR1 and CDR2: SEHNR, FQNEAQ (reference sequence). The CDR3 length is 16 residues. The junction had 4 bases not matched to a gene; V was cut back by 5 bases and J by 0 bases. CDR3 loop: CASSPGTGGVNTEAFF. DNA for the CDR3: TGTGCCAGCAGCCCCGGGACAGGGGGCGTGAACACTGAAGCTTTCTTT.

This clone was counted a few times. This chain connects TRBV5-3 to TRBJ2-7; weak D call: TRBD2 (6 bases). TRBV5-3 carries the ORF label, with uncertain function. The CDR3 is 15 amino acids. V was pared by 4 bases and J by 4 bases, with 18 bases between. CDR3 amino acids: CARSPHLTSKYEQYF. The CDR3 DNA follows: TGTGCCAGAAGCCCCCATTTGACTAGTAAATACGAGCAGTACTTC.

The chain recombines TRBV4-2 with TRBJ2-1; possibly TRBD1 or TRBD2 for D (5 bases each). The CDR3 totals 18 residues. Germline CDR1 and CDR2: LGHNA and YNFKEQ. V was shortened by 0 bases and J by 5 bases, with 20 bases between the two germline ends. CDR3: CASSQDGQGRRLNNEQFF. DNA for the CDR3: TGTGCCAGCAGCCAAGATGGTCAGGGTCGTAGACTAAACAATGAGCAGTTCTTC.

The CDR3 DNA is TGTGCCAGCAGCGTAGTCTCCCAGGACGCCGGGGAGCTGTTTTTT. This translates into CASSVVSQDAGELFF. V and J are TRBV9 and TRBJ2-2; no definite D call. Between the trimmed V and J ends, which lost 0 bases and 6 bases, there was a span of 12 bases. From germline, CDR1 is SGDLS and CDR2 YYNGEE. CDR3 length: 15 residues.

The CDR3 sequence: CASSEYRQEKLFF. The DNA for the CDR3 is TGTGCCAGCAGTGAGTACAGGCAGGAAAAACTGTTTTTT. The genes are TRBV2 and TRBJ1-4; D might be TRBD1 (5 bases). V was pared by 3 bases and J by 8 bases, with 10 bases between. CDR1 is SNHLY, CDR2 FYNNEI, per germline. CDR3 length equals 13 residues.

The chain combines TRBV6-5 with TRBJ2-2; D unclear. The germline V gene has CDR1 MNHEY and CDR2 SVGAGI. The CDR3 is 13 residues long. The ends were cut back, 4 bases at V and 6 bases at J, with 9 bases in the middle. The CDR3 sequence: CASSLSAAGELFF. DNA for the CDR3: TGTGCCAGCAGTTTGTCGGCGGCCGGGGAGCTGTTTTTT.

This clone was found a few times. One end of the junction is discordant with germline, which a read error may explain. The chain is built from TRBV28 and TRBJ2-7, with D hard to call. Germline loops: CDR1 MDHEN, CDR2 SYDVKM. This CDR3 comprises 12 residues. As DNA, the CDR3 is TGTGCCAGCAGTTCCTATTCCCAGATTTTGGTATTC. This encodes CASSSYSQILVF.

This rearrangement joins TRBV7-9 to TRBJ2-1; tentative D call: TRBD1 (6 bases). Germline CDR1 SEHNR, CDR2 FQNEAQ (reference sequence). V was shortened by 5 bases and J by 7 bases, with 12 bases between the two germline ends. This CDR3 has 13 residues. The CDR3 protein is CASSLQGWNEQFF. The CDR3, as DNA: TGTGCCAGCAGCCTACAGGGTTGGAATGAGCAGTTCTTC.

The V call is TRBV5-1, the J call TRBJ2-3; TRBD1 might be the D (6 bases). This CDR3 is 15 amino acids long. Germline V gives CDR1 SGHRS, CDR2 YFSETQ. V was pared by 2 bases and J by 2 bases, with 12 bases between. The CDR3 protein is CASSLDRINTDTQYF. The CDR3 DNA is TGCGCCAGCAGCTTAGACAGGATTAACACAGATACGCAGTATTTT. Full variable domain (remainder filled in from reference TRBV5-1 and TRBJ2-3): KAGVTQTPRYLIKTRGQQVTLSCSPISGHRSVSWYQQTPGQGLQFLFEYFSETQRNKGNFPGRFSGRQFSNSRSEMNVSTLELGDSALYLCASSLDRINTDTQYFGPGTRLTVL.

The chain links TRBV5-1 to TRBJ2-2; TRBD1 is a possible D gene (6 bases). This CDR3 region has 13 residues. From germline, CDR1 is SGHRS and CDR2 YFSETQ. V gave up 6 bases and J gave up 3 bases, with 9 bases separating them. CDR3 bases: TGCGCCAGCAACCCAGGGGACACCGGGGAGCTGTTTTTT. It specifies CASNPGDTGELFF.

The chain couples TRBV5-1 to TRBJ2-2, with 7 nucleotides matching TRBD2. The V and J ends lost 2 bases and 4 bases, in that order; junction bases with no gene match: 8. The CDR3 is 16 amino acids. Germline CDR1 SGHRS, CDR2 YFSETQ. CDR3: CASSLTSVGVTGELFF. CDR3 coding DNA: TGCGCCAGCAGCTTAACTAGCGTGGGGGTCACCGGGGAGCTGTTTTTT.

This rearrangement joins TRBV25-1 to TRBJ1-2; TRBD1 matches at 12 bases. Trimming cost V 1 base and J 8 bases; bases outside gene matches: 8. The CDR3 runs 16 residues. Germline-derived CDR1 and CDR2 are MGHDK and SYGVNS. CDR3 bases: TGTGCCAGCAGTGAATCCGGGACAGGGGGCTTAGACGGCTACACCTTC. It is translated as CASSESGTGGLDGYTF.

The rearrangement uses TRBV5-8 and TRBJ2-3; D not certain. This CDR3 is 12 amino acids long. Germline V lookup: CDR1 SGHTS, CDR2 YDEGEE. The germline V and J ends were trimmed by 6 bases and 2 bases, with 7 bases remaining between them. The CDR3 DNA is TGTGCCAGCAACTGGGACACAGATACGCAGTATTTT. Translating gives CASNWDTDTQYF.